This T cell receptor (beta chain) was observed in a study of human T cells and chemical hapten exposure. Study outcomes and limitations: Against controls, expanded TCRs gave rise to significantly more large CDR3 similarity clusters.

TCRdb re-called the RACE reads through MiXCR, storing one row per CDR3 protein. The sample records approximately 80,000 distinct CDR3 sequences, about 10% being singletons. Germline loops: CDR1 DFQATT, CDR2 SNEGSKA (reference sequence). The CDR3 is made up of 13 amino acids. Trimming shortened V by 1 base and J by 6 bases, and 9 bases separated the two germline ends. The sample's time point: patch test 2, 6 weeks after DPC sensitization. Treatment reported: therapeutic diphenylcyclopropenone sensitization with weekly scalp DPC. This clonotype has ten or more counts. Its target is not known. The receptor's source is a woman in her forties or fifties with alopecia areata. Some clones in this sample may be carry-over from other donors' samples. This specimen was whole blood, taken in connection with sensitization to the hapten diphenylcyclopropenone (DPC). The chain recombines TRBV20-1 with TRBJ2-2, with D possibly called TRBD1 or TRBD2 (5 bases each). The CDR3 DNA sequence: TGCAGTGCTAGAGTTACGGGACCCGGGGAGCTGTTTTTT. It translates to CSARVTGPGELFF.